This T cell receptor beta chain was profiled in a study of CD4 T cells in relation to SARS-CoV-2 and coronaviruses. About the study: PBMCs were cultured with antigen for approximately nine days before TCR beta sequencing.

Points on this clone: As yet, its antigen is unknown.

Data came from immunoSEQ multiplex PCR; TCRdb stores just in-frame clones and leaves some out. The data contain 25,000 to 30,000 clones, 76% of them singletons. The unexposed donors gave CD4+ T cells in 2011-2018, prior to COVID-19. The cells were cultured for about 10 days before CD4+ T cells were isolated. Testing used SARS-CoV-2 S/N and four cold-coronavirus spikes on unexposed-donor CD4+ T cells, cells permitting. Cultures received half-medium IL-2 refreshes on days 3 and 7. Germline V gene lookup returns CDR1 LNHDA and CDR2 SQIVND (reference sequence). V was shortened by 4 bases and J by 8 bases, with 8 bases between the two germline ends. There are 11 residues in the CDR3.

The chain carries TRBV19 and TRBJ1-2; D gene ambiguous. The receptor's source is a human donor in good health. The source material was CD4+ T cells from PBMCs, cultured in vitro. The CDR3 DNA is TGTGCCAGTAGTAGAAATGGGGGCTACACCTTC. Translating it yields CASSRNGGYTF.